The T cell receptor beta chain described here comes from a study of regulatory T cells in long-lasting Graves disease. With respect to this clonotype: Its antigen is not identified.

Sample time point: persistent/refractory GD, antithyroid drugs over 5 years with positive TRAb. Extracted RNA from PBMCs served as the source of the TCR library. The authors built TCR beta libraries using iRepertoire HTBI primers and Arm-PCR of CDR3 regions. TCRdb re-called the multiplex PCR reads with MiXCR, one entry per CDR3 protein. The profile shows 400,000 to 500,000 distinct CDR3 sequences, roughly a fifth of them singletons. Study-level findings and limits: Sampling was limited to peripheral blood rather than thyroid tissue. Persistent patients had more shared public clonotypes (around 2,700) than new patients (about 1,000).

The source of this sequence is a female donor with Graves disease. This specimen consisted of peripheral blood mononuclear cells (PBMCs), obtained when the disease was refractory, from a patient treated with antithyroid drugs.

CDR3 loop: CSVEAISGGTQYF. In DNA form, the CDR3 reads TGCAGCGTTGAAGCGATTAGCGGAGGGACCCAGTACTTC. This chain links TRBV29-1 with TRBJ2-5, with D possibly TRBD2 on 6 matching bases. V lost 1 base and J lost 7, with 13 bases in between. The CDR3 loop spans 13 amino acids. The germline V gene has CDR1 SQVTM and CDR2 ANQGSEA. The full variable domain, in which reference TRBV29-1 and TRBJ2-5 provide the parts outside the CDR3, is SAVISQKPSRDICQRGTSLTIQCQVDSQVTMMFWYRQQPGQSLTLIATANQGSEATYESGFVIDKFPISRPNLTFSTLTVSNMSPEDSSIYLCSVEAISGGTQYFGPGTRLLVL.